Shown below are 32 T cell receptor beta chains from a single sample sequenced in a study of blood T cell repertoires in COVID-19 (dated by TCRdb to the early 2020s). The library was generated by the immunoSEQ multiplex PCR assay. What TCRdb holds here is the immuneACCESS table cut down to in-frame rearrangements. Part of the clones is not present; checked against another copy, under half of the missing clones reflect an unresolved V gene, and the others are unexplained. Here the sample has almost 400,000 clones; roughly 90% occur a single time. Roughly 0.97% of the sample comes from the top ten. The sequenced sample consisted of PBMCs or T cells enriched from blood (not recorded which). These receptors came from a woman aged 25 to 39 with acute COVID-19.

CDR3 sequence (DNA): TGTGCCAGCAGCTCACCAGGGGGGTCGAACACCGGGGAGCTGTTTTTT. This encodes CASSSPGGSNTGELFF. V usage is TRBV5-4 and J usage is TRBJ2-2; tentative D call: TRBD1 (7 bases). Germline CDR1 reads SGHNT; CDR2 reads YYREEE (reference sequence). CDR3 size: 16 residues. Trimming took off 3 bases at V and 0 bases at J, with 12 bases between the two ends.

The genes are TRBV19 and TRBJ2-2; 7 positions match TRBD1. V shed 3 bases, J shed 6 bases, and the junction held 13 bases outside the gene matches. CDR3 length equals 17 residues. Germline CDR1 is LNHDA and CDR2 is SQIVND (reference sequence). CDR3 protein: CASSIVTRDSVSGELFF. The CDR3 DNA is TGTGCCAGTAGTATCGTAACCCGGGACAGCGTATCCGGGGAGCTGTTTTTT. Filled out from reference TRBV19 and TRBJ2-2, the complete variable domain reads DGGITQSPKYLFRKEGQNVTLSCEQNLNHDAMYWYRQDPGQGLRLIYYSQIVNDFQKGDIAEGYSVSREKKESFPLTVTSAQKNPTAFYLCASSIVTRDSVSGELFFGEGSRLTVL.

The rearrangement links TRBV7-6 to TRBJ2-5, with 8 bases aligning to TRBD2. J was trimmed by 1 base and V by 5 bases; bases with no gene match: 6. This CDR3 region has 15 residues. From germline, CDR1 is SGHVS and CDR2 FNYEAQ. CDR3 coding DNA: TGTGCCAGCAGCGGGTTCGGGGGGGGCCAAGAGACCCAGTACTTC. Protein sequence: CASSGFGGGQETQYF.

This rearrangement joins TRBV6-5 to TRBJ1-5, with TRBD1 as a possible D gene (6 bases). V dropped 6 bases and J dropped 4 bases, with 13 bases sitting between them. The CDR3 has 14 residues. Germline loops: CDR1 MNHEY, CDR2 SVGAGI. CDR3: CASRISGANQPQHF. DNA of the CDR3: TGTGCCAGCAGGATCTCAGGGGCTAATCAGCCCCAGCATTTT.

The chain uses TRBV27 and TRBJ2-7; a possible D gene is TRBD1 (7 bases). This CDR3 comprises 13 residues. Trimming removed 6 bases at V and 2 bases at J, with 11 bases between. Per germline, CDR1 MNHEY and CDR2 SMNVEV (reference sequence). The CDR3 here is CASSFRGAYEQYF. The CDR3, as DNA: TGTGCCAGCAGCTTCAGGGGGGCCTACGAGCAGTACTTC.

The J gene is TRBJ1-2, the V gene TRBV5-1; D call uncertain. Germline CDR1 and CDR2: SGHRS and YFSETQ. The CDR3 is made up of 14 amino acids. Trimming stripped 0 bases from V and 2 bases from J, with 8 bases between. In nucleotides, the CDR3 is TGCGCCAGCAGCTTGGGCACGGAGAACTATGGCTACACCTTC. Translated: CASSLGTENYGYTF.

Comment on this clone: The identical CDR3 is also encoded by other nucleotide sequences in the sample. V usage is TRBV10-3 and J usage is TRBJ1-1; 8 bases are a match to TRBD1. The CDR3 covers 15 residues. In germline, CDR1 is ENHRY, CDR2 SYGVKD. V gave up 0 bases and J gave up 4 bases; unmatched junction bases: 4. The CDR3 region is CAISESGQGATEAFF. CDR3 DNA sequence: TGTGCCATCAGTGAGTCGGGGCAGGGGGCCACTGAAGCTTTCTTT.

The rearrangement uses TRBV7-3 and TRBJ1-3; a weak D match, TRBD1 (6 bases). Germline CDR1 reads SGHTA; CDR2 reads FQGTGA. Trimming left V 6 bases short and J 0 bases short, with 12 bases between. The CDR3 consists of 15 residues. The CDR3 loop is CASSLQGNSGNTIYF. The CDR3 region has the DNA TGTGCCAGCAGTCTACAGGGAAACTCTGGAAACACCATATATTTT.

This clone showed up just a few times. Other DNA sequences from this sample encode an identical CDR3 as well. The chain has TRBV5-1 and TRBJ1-2, with 9 bases identical to TRBD1. The CDR3 has 14 residues. V was pared by 0 bases and J by 6 bases, with 3 bases of the junction left unmatched. Germline CDR1 is SGHRS and CDR2 is YFSETQ. CDR3 region: CASSLGQGEDGYTF. The CDR3 bases are TGCGCCAGCAGCTTGGGACAGGGGGAAGATGGCTACACCTTC.

The chain employs TRBV7-2 and TRBJ2-3, with 16 bases identical to TRBD2. V lost 11 bases and J lost 2; bases outside the gene matches: 10. Germline CDR1 SGHTA, CDR2 FQGNSA. CDR3 length equals 17 residues. The CDR3 DNA is TGTGCCGGAAGGGCCGGGACTAGCGGGGGGGTCACAGATACGCAGTATTTT. Translated: CAGRAGTSGGVTDTQYF.

V is TRBV28 and J is TRBJ2-1, with D maybe TRBD2 (6 bases). V dropped 3 bases and J dropped 4 bases, with 16 bases sitting between them. This CDR3 contains 16 residues. Germline V gene lookup returns CDR1 MDHEN and CDR2 SYDVKM. CDR3 coding DNA: TGTGCCAGCAGTTTGGGGGGTCTCTCCCCTTACAATGAGCAGTTCTTC. It is translated as CASSLGGLSPYNEQFF.

V and J are TRBV19 and TRBJ1-6; maybe TRBD1 (6 bases). Germline V lookup: CDR1 LNHDA, CDR2 SQIVND (reference sequence). The CDR3 has 17 amino acids. V lost 5 bases and J 7 bases, leaving 21 bases between the germline ends. This CDR3 reads CASSRQGQRGANSPLHF. CDR3 nucleotides: TGTGCCAGTAGTCGGCAAGGACAGCGAGGGGCCAATTCACCCCTCCACTTT.

This clone was recorded only once. The chain joins TRBV6-5 to TRBJ2-7; possibly TRBD1 for D (6 bases). The CDR3 consists of 14 residues. Trimming cost V 7 bases and J 0 bases, with 13 bases left between them. CDR1 is MNHEY, CDR2 SVGAGI, per germline. Written as DNA, the CDR3 is TGTGCCAGCACCTGGACAGCCAGCTCCTACGAGCAGTACTTC. Translated: CASTWTASSYEQYF.

This chain joins TRBV7-2 and TRBJ1-2; D ambiguous. V was clipped by 8 bases and J by 8 bases, with 18 bases between them. Per the germline V gene, CDR1 is SGHTA and CDR2 is FQGNSA. CDR3 size: 13 residues. The CDR3 DNA sequence: TGTGCCAGCCGCACCGGGGTTTTTTCGGGCTACACCTTC. Translating gives CASRTGVFSGYTF.

V usage is TRBV6-5 and J usage is TRBJ2-4, with D possibly being TRBD2 (8 bases). V was pared by 6 bases and J by 7 bases, with 19 bases between. There are 15 residues in the CDR3. CDR1 MNHEY and CDR2 SVGAGI come from the germline V gene. The CDR3 nucleotides read TGTGCCAGCAGCCCCCGGGAGGGCAGGGGGAACATTCAGTACTTC. It codes for CASSPREGRGNIQYF.

The chain couples TRBV24-1 to TRBJ1-6; D gene unclear. CDR1 is KGHDR, CDR2 SFDVKD, per germline. The CDR3 totals 14 residues. V lost 2 bases, J lost 7 bases, and 8 bases lay in between. CDR3 in amino acids: CATSDSGPNSPLHF. For the CDR3, the DNA is TGTGCCACCAGTGATTCAGGCCCGAATTCACCCCTCCACTTT.

The V and J genes are TRBV10-3 and TRBJ2-2, with 10 bases fitting TRBD1. V shed 6 bases and J 3 bases; nucleotides not matched to a gene: 7. Germline V gene data show CDR1 as ENHRY and CDR2 as SYGVKD. The CDR3 is made up of 16 amino acids. CDR3 region: CAIRQGGQGHTGELFF. CDR3 coding DNA: TGTGCCATCAGGCAGGGGGGACAGGGGCACACCGGGGAGCTGTTTTTT.

The rearrangement uses TRBV2 and TRBJ1-1, with a weak D call TRBD1 (5 bases). The CDR3 is 14 amino acids. The V gene's germline CDR1 is SNHLY and CDR2 FYNNEI. Trimming stripped 4 bases from V and 4 bases from J, with 13 bases between. CDR3 DNA: TGTGCCAGCAGTGTTCAGGGCGGGAGCACTGAAGCTTTCTTT. Encoded protein: CASSVQGGSTEAFF. The full variable domain, its missing parts supplied by reference TRBV2 and TRBJ1-1, is EPEVTQTPSHQVTQMGQEVILRCVPISNHLYFYWYRQILGQKVEFLVSFYNNEISEKSEIFDDQFSVERPDGSNFTLKIRSTKLEDSAMYFCASSVQGGSTEAFFGQGTRLTVV.

The chain uses TRBV7-8 and TRBJ1-1; TRBD1 agrees at 12 bases. CDR1 SGHVS and CDR2 FQNEAQ come from the germline V gene. The trim removed 1 base at V and 3 bases at J, leaving 12 bases unmatched. CDR3 size: 19 residues. The CDR3 DNA sequence: TGTGCCAGCAGCTTAGTGGTTTGGGACAGGGGGCGAGGGGACACTGAAGCTTTCTTT. Translated: CASSLVVWDRGRGDTEAFF. The variable domain in full, completed from reference TRBV7-8 and TRBJ1-1, reads GAGVSQSPRYKVAKRGQDVALRCDPISGHVSLFWYQQALGQGPEFLTYFQNEAQLDKSGLPSDRFFAERPEGSVSTLKIQRTQQEDSAVYLCASSLVVWDRGRGDTEAFFGQGTRLTVV.

This clone was seen a handful of times. This sequence joins TRBV27 and TRBJ1-4, with 8 nucleotides matching TRBD1. The CDR3 is 15 amino acids. Per the germline V gene, CDR1 is MNHEY and CDR2 is SMNVEV (reference sequence). Unmatched junction bases numbered 9, after V lost 5 bases and J lost 7 bases. The CDR3 loop reads CASSGRTGTREKLFF. The DNA of the CDR3 is TGTGCCAGCAGTGGTAGGACAGGGACTCGTGAAAAACTGTTTTTT.

In this sample, this clone turned up a few times. The V gene is TRBV19, the J gene TRBJ2-2; possibly TRBD1 for D (5 bases). Trimming took off 5 bases at V and 2 bases at J, with 12 bases between the two ends. Germline V gene sequence: CDR1 LNHDA, CDR2 SQIVND (reference sequence). The CDR3 loop spans 15 amino acids. This CDR3 is CASSDGAANTGELFF. The CDR3 nucleotides are TGTGCCAGTAGTGATGGGGCAGCTAACACCGGGGAGCTGTTTTTT.

The genes are TRBV18 and TRBJ1-5, with D possibly being TRBD1 (6 bases). Trimming removed 5 bases from V and 5 bases from J, with 10 bases in between. Germline values: CDR1 KGHSH, CDR2 LQKENI. The CDR3 runs to 13 residues. The CDR3 sequence is CASSAYRDQPQHF. The CDR3 nucleotides are TGTGCCAGCTCAGCGTACAGGGATCAGCCCCAGCATTTT. Full variable domain (missing parts from reference TRBV18 and TRBJ1-5): NAGVMQNPRHLVRRRGQEARLRCSPMKGHSHVYWYRQLPEEGLKFMVYLQKENIIDESGMPKERFSAEFPKEGPSILRIQQVVRGDSAAYFCASSAYRDQPQHFGDGTRLSIL.

The chain recombines TRBV3-1 (or the pseudogene TRBV3-2) with TRBJ2-7, with a tentative D call TRBD1 (6 bases). The V gene lost 4 bases and the J gene lost 8 bases, with 18 bases spanning the gap. The CDR3 totals 14 residues. In germline, CDR1 is LGHDT, CDR2 YNNKEL (reference sequence). The CDR3 reads CASSRHRTETQQYF. The CDR3 DNA reads TGTGCCAGCAGCCGACATAGGACAGAGACCCAGCAGTACTTC.

The gene calls are TRBV10-3 and TRBJ2-1, with 9 bases matching TRBD2. V gave up 0 bases and J gave up 10 bases; unmatched junction bases: 13. Germline V gives CDR1 ENHRY, CDR2 SYGVKD. The CDR3 consists of 17 residues. This chain's CDR3 is CAISESPGGGAVGEQFF. The DNA for the CDR3 is TGTGCCATCAGTGAGTCCCCCGGCGGGGGGGCCGTTGGGGAGCAGTTCTTC.

The chain has TRBV7-8 and TRBJ2-7, with 7 bases identical to TRBD1. Germline-derived CDR1 and CDR2 are SGHVS and FQNEAQ. Trimming at V came to 8 bases and at J to 3 bases, leaving 7 bases not matched to a gene. The CDR3 has 13 amino acids. CDR3 coding DNA: TGTGCCAGCGCCCAAGGGGGCGACTACGAGCAGTACTTC. Translating it yields CASAQGGDYEQYF. The complete variable domain, with remaining parts taken from reference TRBV7-8 and TRBJ2-7, reads GAGVSQSPRYKVAKRGQDVALRCDPISGHVSLFWYQQALGQGPEFLTYFQNEAQLDKSGLPSDRFFAERPEGSVSTLKIQRTQQEDSAVYLCASAQGGDYEQYFGPGTRLTVT.

DNA for the CDR3: TGTGCTAGTGGCGAACAGGGGGGGGCCTACAATGAGCAGTTCTTC. This encodes CASGEQGGAYNEQFF. V usage is TRBV12-5 and J usage is TRBJ2-1; perhaps TRBD1 as D (8 bases). V lost 6 bases, J lost 2 bases, and 14 bases lay in between. This CDR3 is 15 amino acids long. Germline assignment: CDR1 LGHNT and CDR2 FRNRAP.

The gene calls are TRBV10-3 and TRBJ1-2; 11 nucleotides agree with TRBD1. Trimming cost V 4 bases and J 8 bases; bases outside gene matches: 9. This CDR3 region has 15 residues. Germline values: CDR1 ENHRY, CDR2 SYGVKD. The CDR3 DNA reads TGTGCCATCAGTGTGACCAGGGACAGGGGGGGAGGCTACACCTTC. Translated: CAISVTRDRGGGYTF.

This clone has a handful of counts. The rearrangement joins TRBV11-2 to TRBJ1-2; a possible D gene is TRBD1 (5 bases). CDR3 length equals 15 residues. The germline V gene has CDR1 SGHAT and CDR2 FQNNGV. Trimming removed 5 bases from V and 8 bases from J, with 21 bases in between. The CDR3 DNA reads TGTGCCAGCAGCCCGACTAGGGCAGGGCTCCACGGCTACACCTTC. Its protein is CASSPTRAGLHGYTF.

The rearrangement links TRBV9 to TRBJ1-3; D gene ambiguous. Trimming shortened V by 0 bases and J by 4 bases, and 8 bases separated the two germline ends. The CDR3 spans 14 residues. Germline-derived CDR1 and CDR2 are SGDLS and YYNGEE. This chain's CDR3 is CASSVAGAGNTIYF. CDR3 sequence (DNA): TGTGCCAGCAGCGTAGCGGGAGCAGGAAACACCATATATTTT.

CDR3 sequence: CASSQETQADMNTEAFF. In nucleotides, the CDR3 is TGCGCCAGCAGTCAAGAGACACAGGCTGACATGAACACTGAAGCTTTCTTT. This rearrangement joins TRBV23-1 to TRBJ1-1; perhaps TRBD1 as D (5 bases). TRBV23-1 is given ORF status, its function remaining uncertain. V lost 2 bases and J 0 bases, leaving 16 bases between the germline ends. The CDR3 consists of 17 residues.

The sample holds a few counts of this clone. This chain links TRBV6-4 with TRBJ2-1, with TRBD2 identical over 10 bases. This CDR3 is 15 amino acids long. Germline V CDR1 and CDR2: MRHNA, SNTAGT. V was clipped by 6 bases and J by 3 bases; unmatched bases: 5. The CDR3 coding sequence is TGTGCCAGCAGCCGCGAGCGGGGGGGCTACAATGAGCAGTTCTTC. Protein: CASSRERGGYNEQFF.

The CDR3 sequence is CASSEAGLGNTIYF. The CDR3 nucleotides are TGTGCCAGCAGTGAGGCAGGTCTTGGAAACACCATATATTTT. This rearrangement joins TRBV25-1 to TRBJ1-3; D not resolved. V lost 3 bases, J lost 3 bases, and 9 bases lay in between. The CDR3 is 14 amino acids. CDR1 is MGHDK and CDR2 is SYGVNS in the germline V gene.